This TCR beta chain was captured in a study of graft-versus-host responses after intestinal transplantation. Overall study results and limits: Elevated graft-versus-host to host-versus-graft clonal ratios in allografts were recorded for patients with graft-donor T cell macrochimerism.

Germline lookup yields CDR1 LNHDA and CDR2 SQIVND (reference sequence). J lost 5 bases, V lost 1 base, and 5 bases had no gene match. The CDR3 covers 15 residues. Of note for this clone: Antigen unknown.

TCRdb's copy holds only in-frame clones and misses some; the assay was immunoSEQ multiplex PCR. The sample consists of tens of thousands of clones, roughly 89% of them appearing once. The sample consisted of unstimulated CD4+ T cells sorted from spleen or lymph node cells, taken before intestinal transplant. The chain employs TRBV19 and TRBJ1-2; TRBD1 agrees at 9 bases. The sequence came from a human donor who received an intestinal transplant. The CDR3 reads CASSIGTGTGYGYTF. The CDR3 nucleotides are TGTGCCAGTAGTATAGGGACCGGGACAGGGTATGGCTACACCTTC. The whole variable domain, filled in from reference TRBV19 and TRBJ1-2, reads DGGITQSPKYLFRKEGQNVTLSCEQNLNHDAMYWYRQDPGQGLRLIYYSQIVNDFQKGDIAEGYSVSREKKESFPLTVTSAQKNPTAFYLCASSIGTGTGYGYTFGSGTRLTVV.